The entry below describes one T cell receptor beta chain. Using immunoSEQ multiplex PCR, the repertoire was profiled, and TCRdb retains in-frame clones only, with some absent. The sample lists roughly 130,000 clones; 82% were seen once. This sample was included in a study of blood T cell repertoires in COVID-19. The wider study: Nucleic acid was either cDNA or gDNA, and it came from T cells, B-cell-depleted T cells, or PBMCs.

With 4 bases clipped from V and 4 bases from J, the junction kept 12 bases outside the gene matches. This CDR3 spans 18 amino acids. Germline V gene lookup returns CDR1 SEHNR and CDR2 FQNEAQ (reference sequence). V usage is TRBV7-9 and J usage is TRBJ2-5, with 13 bases that match TRBD2. The receptor was isolated from a woman in her 70s with acute or convalescent COVID-19. Sequenced material: peripheral blood. CDR3 DNA: TGTGCCAGCAGCTCCCCGGGACTAGCGGGGTTGGTAGCAGAGACCCAGTACTTC. Translation: CASSSPGLAGLVAETQYF.